These T cell receptor beta chains were read from a single sample in a study of siplizumab effects on memory and regulatory T cells. Sequenced by immunoSEQ multiplex PCR; TCRdb stores in-frame clones only, minus some. Counted here are approximately 98,000 clones, just under 95% occurring once; the ten biggest clones make up approximately 1.4%. The sequenced material came from non-Treg CD4+ T cells sorted from blood. The receptor set was obtained from a human donor in good health. CDR3s include the opening cysteine and the closing phenylalanine or tryptophan. Each record gives: clone size, V gene, D gene, J gene, CDR3 protein, CDR3 DNA. The D gene is left open where the match is weak. For some rows the clone size is stated as once, few or many, or as a class when expanded; others skip it.

-	TRBV7-3	TRBD2	TRBJ2-1	CASSPAGGPMASSYNEQFF	TGTGCCAGCAGTCCAGCGGGAGGGCCGATGGCGAGCTCCTACAATGAGCAGTTCTTC
-	TRBV27	TRBD2	TRBJ2-2	CASTGGARTGELFF	TGTGCCAGCACGGGGGGGGCTCGCACCGGGGAGCTGTTTTTT
-	TRBV5-1	TRBD2	TRBJ2-7	CASSRVAGAYEQYF	TGCGCCAGCAGCAGGGTAGCGGGAGCCTACGAGCAGTACTTC
-	TRBV5-1	-	TRBJ1-3	CASSFSGGTGNTIYF	TGCGCCAGCAGCTTCTCAGGAGGGACGGGAAACACCATATATTTT
-	TRBV7-9	-	TRBJ2-5	CASSLAGVRETQYF	TGTGCCAGCAGCTTAGCGGGAGTGCGGGAGACCCAGTACTTC
-	TRBV6-4	TRBD2	TRBJ2-1	CASSVGSLAANEQFF	TGTGCCAGCAGTGTGGGGTCACTAGCGGCCAATGAGCAGTTCTTC
-	TRBV1	-	TRBJ2-7	CTSRSMNRLLAGRYEQYF	TGCACCAGCAGATCCATGAACCGACTACTAGCGGGAAGATACGAGCAGTACTTC
-	TRBV13	TRBD2	TRBJ2-7	CASSLGASGYEQYF	TGTGCCAGCAGCTTAGGGGCTAGCGGGTACGAGCAGTACTTC
-	TRBV12-5	-	TRBJ1-1	CASGPSIPRLGTTAFF	TGTGCTAGTGGTCCTTCAATTCCTCGACTTGGGACAACAGCTTTCTTT
-	TRBV7-6	TRBD2	TRBJ2-3	CASSLGGGPIDTQYF	TGTGCCAGCAGCTTAGGGGGAGGGCCTATAGATACGCAGTATTTT
once	TRBV30	-	TRBJ1-4	CAWRGGEGEKLFF	TGTGCCTGGAGGGGAGGGGAAGGTGAAAAACTGTTTTTT
few	TRBV6-4	-	TRBJ1-1	CASSATGFTEAFF	TGTGCCAGCAGTGCAACAGGTTTCACTGAAGCTTTCTTT
-	TRBV7-3	TRBD2	TRBJ2-3	CASSSGAGRAGTDTQYF	TGTGCCAGCAGCTCCGGGGCCGGGAGGGCCGGCACAGATACGCAGTATTTT
-	TRBV28	-	TRBJ1-5	CASRGGPEQPQHF	TGTGCCAGCAGGGGGGGGCCCGAACAGCCCCAGCATTTT
-	TRBV30	TRBD1	TRBJ1-5	CAWSGTGKNQPQHF	TGTGCCTGGAGTGGGACAGGGAAAAATCAGCCCCAGCATTTT
once	TRBV7-6	TRBD1	TRBJ2-1	CASSPVTGTGAVNEQFF	TGTGCCAGCAGCCCGGTAACCGGGACAGGGGCTGTGAATGAGCAGTTCTTC
-	TRBV19	TRBD2	TRBJ2-2	CASRVVAGSGELFF	TGTGCCAGTAGAGTGGTAGCGGGATCCGGGGAGCTGTTTTTT
-	TRBV11-2	-	TRBJ1-6	CASSLGVGPGGSPLHF	TGTGCCAGCAGCTTGGGGGTGGGGCCTGGTGGTTCACCCCTCCACTTT
-	TRBV4-2	-	TRBJ2-2	CASSQSRAGGELFF	TGTGCCAGCAGCCAAAGTAGGGCTGGCGGGGAGCTGTTTTTT
-	TRBV5-4	TRBD2	TRBJ2-1	CASSRRGGSDDEQFF	TGTGCCAGCAGCCGCCGGGGGGGGTCTGACGATGAGCAGTTCTTC
once	TRBV28	TRBD1	TRBJ1-5	CASRKPQGVQPQHF	TGTGCCAGCAGGAAACCGCAGGGGGTTCAGCCCCAGCATTTT
-	TRBV27	-	TRBJ1-6	CASSLKAHSDGSSYNSPLHF	TGTGCCAGCAGTTTAAAAGCCCACTCGGACGGGAGCTCCTATAATTCACCCCTCCACTTT
-	TRBV4-1	-	TRBJ2-2	CASNKPGATGELFF	TGCGCCTCAAACAAACCAGGGGCCACCGGGGAGCTGTTTTTT
-	TRBV28	TRBD1	TRBJ1-4	CASSLLGTGAINEKLFF	TGTGCCAGCAGTTTATTAGGGACAGGGGCCATAAATGAAAAACTGTTTTTT
-	TRBV5-1	TRBD2	TRBJ2-1	CASSLTPSGRGEQFF	TGCGCCAGCAGCTTAACGCCTAGCGGGAGAGGAGAGCAGTTCTTC
-	TRBV25-1	-	TRBJ1-2	CASSNTKNYGYTF	TGTGCCAGCTCCAACACGAAAAACTATGGCTACACCTTC
-	TRBV9	-	TRBJ1-4	CASSATDNEKLFF	TGTGCCAGCAGCGCGACAGATAATGAAAAACTGTTTTTT
-	TRBV30	-	TRBJ2-7	CAWGLRGGRIGSYF	TGTGCCTGGGGCCTCCGAGGGGGGCGAATCGGGTCGTACTTC
-	TRBV29-1	-	TRBJ1-1	CSVDPNTEAFF	TGCAGCGTTGACCCTAACACTGAAGCTTTCTTT
-	TRBV7-3	-	TRBJ2-7	CASSFGPNYEQYF	TGTGCCAGCAGCTTTGGTCCTAACTACGAGCAGTACTTC
-	TRBV11-2	-	TRBJ2-2	CASAQVVILNTGELFF	TGTGCCAGCGCACAGGTGGTCATTTTGAACACCGGGGAGCTGTTTTTT
-	TRBV14	-	TRBJ2-1	CASSYGTARADEQFF	TGTGCCAGCAGCTACGGGACCGCACGGGCCGATGAGCAGTTCTTC
-	TRBV29-1	TRBD2	TRBJ2-1	CSVTSGRATGEQFF	TGCAGCGTTACTAGCGGGAGGGCGACAGGGGAGCAGTTCTTC
-	TRBV6-5	-	TRBJ1-6	CASSYGVRSPLHF	TGTGCCAGCAGTTACGGGGTGCGCTCACCCCTCCACTTT
-	TRBV14	-	TRBJ1-2	CASSQGAWDTYYGYTF	TGTGCCAGCAGCCAAGGTGCTTGGGACACCTACTATGGCTACACCTTC
-	TRBV9	-	TRBJ2-3	CASGGGPSTDTQYF	TGTGCCAGCGGCGGGGGCCCTAGCACAGATACGCAGTATTTT
-	TRBV5-4	-	TRBJ2-3	CASSLSADTQYF	TGTGCCAGCAGCTTGAGCGCAGATACGCAGTATTTT
once	TRBV2	-	TRBJ2-3	CASREQGWVTDTQYF	TGTGCCAGCAGGGAACAGGGTTGGGTCACAGATACGCAGTATTTT
-	TRBV5-1	TRBD2	TRBJ2-3	CASSGVGTDTQYF	TGCGCCAGTAGCGGGGTGGGCACAGATACGCAGTATTTT
-	TRBV28	-	TRBJ2-7	CASSLSGTSYEQYF	TGTGCCAGCAGTTTATCCGGGACCTCCTACGAGCAGTACTTC
-	TRBV2	TRBD2	TRBJ2-1	CASSEGGTSGNEQFF	TGTGCCAGCAGTGAGGGGGGGACTAGCGGGAATGAGCAGTTCTTC
few	TRBV7-6	-	TRBJ2-1	CASSRAVGSYNEQFF	TGTGCCAGCAGTCGAGCGGTTGGCTCCTACAATGAGCAGTTCTTC
-	TRBV27	-	TRBJ2-7	CASSSGPASSYEQYF	TGTGCCAGCAGTTCCGGACCCGCGAGCTCCTACGAGCAGTACTTC
-	TRBV30	TRBD1	TRBJ1-6	CAWSGGTVNNSPLHF	TGTGCCTGGAGCGGCGGGACAGTTAATAATTCACCCCTCCACTTT
-	TRBV7-3	-	TRBJ2-3	CASSLSGRLTDTQYF	TGTGCCAGCAGCTTATCCGGGAGATTAACAGATACGCAGTATTTT
-	TRBV4-1	-	TRBJ1-1	CASSQGLRGNTEAFF	TGCGCCAGCAGCCAAGGACTTAGAGGAAACACTGAAGCTTTCTTT
-	TRBV12-5	-	TRBJ2-3	CASGPQAATQYF	TGTGCTAGTGGGCCCCAGGCGGCGACGCAGTATTTT
-	TRBV6-4	-	TRBJ1-1	CASKSSGLSGEAFF	TGTGCCAGCAAATCGTCGGGCCTTTCGGGTGAAGCTTTCTTT
-	TRBV28	-	TRBJ2-3	CASSFRDPTTDTQYF	TGTGCCAGCAGTTTCAGGGACCCTACCACAGATACGCAGTATTTT
-	TRBV4-2	-	TRBJ2-6	CASSLRSSGANVLTF	TGTGCCAGCAGCCTCCGGAGCTCTGGGGCCAACGTCCTGACTTTC
-	TRBV30	-	TRBJ2-2	CAWGQPSPGELFF	TGTGCCTGGGGACAGCCAAGTCCCGGGGAGCTGTTTTTT
-	TRBV6-1	TRBD1	TRBJ1-4	CASSESGTDNEKLFF	TGTGCCAGCAGTGAATCGGGGACAGATAATGAAAAACTGTTTTTT